This TCR beta chain stems from a study of T cell repertoires in cytomegalovirus infection. The CDR3 sequence is 13 residues long. CDR1 and CDR2 from the germline V gene are MDHEN and SYDVKM. The V end lost 7 bases, the J end lost 5 bases, and 12 bases lay between the germline ends. One entry per CDR3 protein, called by TCRdb with MiXCR from the reads. There are 700,000 to 900,000 distinct CDR3 sequences in the sample; roughly 29% occur only once, and roughly 14% lies in the top ten. This clonotype was seen more than once but under ten times. Its specificity is unknown. The chain links TRBV28 to TRBJ1-5, with a possible D match to TRBD1 (5 bases). The sequencing used cultured CD8+ T cells from PBMCs, collected from culture after CMV antigen stimulation. The sequence was collected from a human donor in good health (CMV status not recorded). Some clones in this sample may be carry-over from other donors' samples. The CDR3 DNA is TGTGCCAGCATGGAGACGGGGGATCAGCCCCAGCATTTT. This gives the protein CASMETGDQPQHF.